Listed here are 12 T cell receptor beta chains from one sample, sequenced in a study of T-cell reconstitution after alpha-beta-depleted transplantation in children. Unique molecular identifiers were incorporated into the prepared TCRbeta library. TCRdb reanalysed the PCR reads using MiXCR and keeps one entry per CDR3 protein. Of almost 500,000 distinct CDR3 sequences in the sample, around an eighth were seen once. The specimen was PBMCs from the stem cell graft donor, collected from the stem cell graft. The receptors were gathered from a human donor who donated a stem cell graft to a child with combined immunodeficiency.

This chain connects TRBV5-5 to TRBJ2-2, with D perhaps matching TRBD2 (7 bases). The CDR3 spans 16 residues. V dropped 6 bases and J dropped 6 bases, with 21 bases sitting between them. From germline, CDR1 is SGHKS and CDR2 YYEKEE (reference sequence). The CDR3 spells CASTLNPAGAPGELFF. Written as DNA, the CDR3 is TGTGCCAGCACCCTAAACCCGGCGGGGGCCCCCGGGGAGCTGTTTTTT.

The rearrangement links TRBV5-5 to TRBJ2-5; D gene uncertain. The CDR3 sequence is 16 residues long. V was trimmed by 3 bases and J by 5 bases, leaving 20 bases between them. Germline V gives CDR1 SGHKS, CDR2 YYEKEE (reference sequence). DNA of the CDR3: TGTGCCAGCAGCTCCCCCGTAGGACCGCTAAGGGAGACCCAGTACTTC. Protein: CASSSPVGPLRETQYF.

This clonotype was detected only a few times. The CDR3: CASSLGTSGGEQYF. Written as DNA, the CDR3 is TGTGCCAGCAGCTTAGGGACTAGCGGGGGGGAGCAGTACTTC. This sequence joins TRBV7-8 and TRBJ2-7; TRBD2 matches at 14 bases. CDR1 SGHVS and CDR2 FQNEAQ come from the germline V gene. The CDR3 totals 14 residues. With V trimmed by 1 base and J by 7 bases, 0 bases remained unmatched.

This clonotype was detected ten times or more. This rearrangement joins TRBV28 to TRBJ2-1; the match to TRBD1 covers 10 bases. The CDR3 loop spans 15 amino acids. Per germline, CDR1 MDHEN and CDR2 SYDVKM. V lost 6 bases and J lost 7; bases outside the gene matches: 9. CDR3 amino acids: CASRPGTGVGNEQFF. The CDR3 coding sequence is TGTGCCAGCAGACCTGGGACAGGGGTAGGGAATGAGCAGTTCTTC.

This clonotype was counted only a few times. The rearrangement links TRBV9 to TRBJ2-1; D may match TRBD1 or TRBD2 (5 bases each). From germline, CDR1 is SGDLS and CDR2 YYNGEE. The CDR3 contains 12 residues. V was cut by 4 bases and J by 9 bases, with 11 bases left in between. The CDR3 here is CASSPPGAEQFF. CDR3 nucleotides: TGTGCCAGCAGCCCCCCCGGGGCTGAGCAGTTCTTC. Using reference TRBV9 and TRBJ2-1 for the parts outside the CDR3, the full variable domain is DSGVTQTPKHLITATGQRVTLRCSPRSGDLSVYWYQQSLDQGLQFLIQYYNGEERAKGNILERFSAQQFPDLHSELNLSSLELGDSALYFCASSPPGAEQFFGPGTRLTVL.

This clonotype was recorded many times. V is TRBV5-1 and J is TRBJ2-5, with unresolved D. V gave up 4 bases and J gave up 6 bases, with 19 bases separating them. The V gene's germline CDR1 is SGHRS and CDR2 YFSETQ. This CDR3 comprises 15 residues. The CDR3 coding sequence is TGCGCCAGCAGCCGCGTCCAAGCCCGTCATCAGACCCAGTACTTC. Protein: CASSRVQARHQTQYF. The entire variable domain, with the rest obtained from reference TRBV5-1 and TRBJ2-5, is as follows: KAGVTQTPRYLIKTRGQQVTLSCSPISGHRSVSWYQQTPGQGLQFLFEYFSETQRNKGNFPGRFSGRQFSNSRSEMNVSTLELGDSALYLCASSRVQARHQTQYFGPGTRLLVL.

The CDR3 loop reads CSARVHRGTEAFF. CDR3 in DNA: TGCAGTGCTAGAGTTCATCGGGGAACTGAAGCTTTCTTT. This chain connects TRBV20-1 to TRBJ1-1, with D uncertain. Germline V gene sequence: CDR1 DFQATT, CDR2 SNEGSKA (reference sequence). This CDR3 spans 13 amino acids. V shed 1 base and J shed 5 bases, with 11 bases lying between them.

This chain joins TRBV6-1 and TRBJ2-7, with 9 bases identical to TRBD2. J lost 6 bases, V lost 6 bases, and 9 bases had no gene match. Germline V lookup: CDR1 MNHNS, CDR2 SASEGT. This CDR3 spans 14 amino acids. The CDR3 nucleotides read TGTGCCAGCAGCCACGTAGCGGGAGTGGGCGAGCAGTACTTC. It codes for CASSHVAGVGEQYF.

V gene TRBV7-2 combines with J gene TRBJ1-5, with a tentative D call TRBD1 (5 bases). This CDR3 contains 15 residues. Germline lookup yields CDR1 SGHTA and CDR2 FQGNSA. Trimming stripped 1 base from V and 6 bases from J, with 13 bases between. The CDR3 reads CASSLVATRGQPQHF. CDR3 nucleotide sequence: TGTGCCAGCAGCTTAGTCGCCACTAGGGGTCAGCCCCAGCATTTT.

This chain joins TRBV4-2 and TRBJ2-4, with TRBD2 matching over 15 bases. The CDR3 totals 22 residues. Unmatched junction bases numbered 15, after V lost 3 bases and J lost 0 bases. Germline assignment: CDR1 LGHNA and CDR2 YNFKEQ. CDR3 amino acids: CASSQDHSPGLAGGLAKNIQYF. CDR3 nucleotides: TGTGCCAGCAGCCAGGATCATTCACCGGGACTAGCGGGGGGTCTAGCCAAAAACATTCAGTACTTC.

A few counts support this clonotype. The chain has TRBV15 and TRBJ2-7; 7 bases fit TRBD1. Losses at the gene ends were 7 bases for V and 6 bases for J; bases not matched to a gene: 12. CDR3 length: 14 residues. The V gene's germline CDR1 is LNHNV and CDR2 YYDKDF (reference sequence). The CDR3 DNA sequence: TGTGCCACCACCGCTGACAGGGCCTTTGGCGAGCAGTACTTC. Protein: CATTADRAFGEQYF.

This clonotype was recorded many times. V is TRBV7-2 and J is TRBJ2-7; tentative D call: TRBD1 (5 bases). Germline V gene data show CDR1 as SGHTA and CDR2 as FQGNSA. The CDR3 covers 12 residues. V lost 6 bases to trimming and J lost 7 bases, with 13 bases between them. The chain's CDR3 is CASSYAGKEQYF. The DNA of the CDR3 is TGTGCCAGCAGTTACGCAGGGAAAGAGCAGTACTTC.